The 25 T cell receptor beta chains below come from one sample, sequenced in a study of identifying expanded T cells in peripheral blood. Repertoires were generated with immunoSEQ multiplex PCR, while TCRdb's copy carries only in-frame clones and drops some. The sample carries 75,000 to 95,000 clones, around nine tenths recorded once. What was sequenced was blood. The receptors originated from a person aged 18 to 70 in good health.

The J gene is TRBJ1-1, the V gene TRBV6-5, with D possibly TRBD1 on 6 matching bases. The CDR3 sequence is 13 residues long. V lost 2 bases and J 8 bases, leaving 12 bases between the germline ends. Germline V lookup: CDR1 MNHEY, CDR2 SVGAGI. DNA for the CDR3: TGTGCCAGCAGTTACGGGACAACATCCGAAGCTTTCTTT. Residues: CASSYGTTSEAFF.

The chain uses TRBV9 and TRBJ2-1; D may be TRBD2 (6 bases). The germline V gene encodes CDR1 SGDLS and CDR2 YYNGEE. V lost 0 bases and J lost 5, with 12 bases in between. This CDR3 is built from 15 residues. The CDR3: CASSVVAGLNNEQFF. Written as DNA, the CDR3 is TGTGCCAGCAGCGTAGTGGCGGGGCTAAACAATGAGCAGTTCTTC. Based on the CDR3 plus reference TRBV9 and TRBJ2-1, the full variable domain is DSGVTQTPKHLITATGQRVTLRCSPRSGDLSVYWYQQSLDQGLQFLIQYYNGEERAKGNILERFSAQQFPDLHSELNLSSLELGDSALYFCASSVVAGLNNEQFFGPGTRLTVL.

CDR3 nucleotides: TGTGCCAGCAGACGGGGACAGTTCTCTGGAAACACCATATATTTT. Residues: CASRRGQFSGNTIYF. The V call is TRBV6-5, the J call TRBJ1-3, with 7 bases identical to TRBD1. Germline lookup yields CDR1 MNHEY and CDR2 SVGAGI. This CDR3 has 15 amino acids. Trimming took 6 bases from V and 0 from J; bases not matched to a gene: 5.

The chain joins TRBV28 to TRBJ2-1, with no clear D. The CDR3 sequence is 11 residues long. Trimming pared 8 bases from V and 14 bases from J, leaving 16 bases between. From germline, CDR1 is MDHEN and CDR2 SYDVKM. The CDR3 region is CASSTPSGEFF. CDR3 in DNA: TGTGCCAGCTCCACCCCTAGTGGGGAGTTCTTC. Looking up the rest from reference TRBV28 and TRBJ2-1 gives the full variable domain: DVKVTQSSRYLVKRTGEKVFLECVQDMDHENMFWYRQDPGLGLRLIYFSYDVKMKEKGDIPEGYSVSREKKERFSLILESASTNQTSMYLCASSTPSGEFFGPGTRLTVL.

This chain links TRBV7-9 with TRBJ2-1, with 8 bases fitting TRBD1. From germline, CDR1 is SEHNR and CDR2 FQNEAQ (reference sequence). The CDR3 has 15 amino acids. Unmatched junction bases numbered 7, after V lost 2 bases and J lost 7 bases. The CDR3 DNA is TGTGCCAGCAGCTTACGGACAGGGATGGAGAATGAGCAGTTCTTC. This encodes CASSLRTGMENEQFF. The variable domain in full, with the rest retrieved from reference TRBV7-9 and TRBJ2-1, is DTGVSQNPRHKITKRGQNVTFRCDPISEHNRLYWYRQTLGQGPEFLTYFQNEAQLEKSRLLSDRFSAERPKGSFSTLEIQRTEQGDSAMYLCASSLRTGMENEQFFGPGTRLTVL.

The chain carries TRBV30 and TRBJ1-1; 8 nucleotides match TRBD1. The CDR3 has 13 amino acids. The trim removed 6 bases at V and 5 bases at J, leaving 8 bases unmatched. The germline CDR1 and CDR2 sequences are GTSNPN and SVGIG (reference sequence). The CDR3 region has the DNA TGTGCCTGTATGCAGGGGGCGCGGACTGAAGCTTTCTTT. It yields the protein CACMQGARTEAFF. Full variable domain (missing parts from reference TRBV30 and TRBJ1-1): SQTIHQWPATLVQPVGSPLSLECTVEGTSNPNLYWYRQAAGRGLQLLFYSVGIGQISSEVPQNLSASRPQDRQFILSSKKLLLSDSGFYLCACMQGARTEAFFGQGTRLTVV.

The rearrangement uses TRBV7-3 and TRBJ2-1, with no clear D. This CDR3 comprises 15 residues. Germline V lookup: CDR1 SGHTA, CDR2 FQGTGA. Trimming stripped 2 bases from V and 0 bases from J, with 8 bases between. In DNA form, the CDR3 reads TGTGCCAGCAGCTTAGGCCCGAACTCCTACAATGAGCAGTTCTTC. It codes for CASSLGPNSYNEQFF.

The chain employs TRBV18 and TRBJ2-3; 8 positions match TRBD2. CDR1 and CDR2 from the germline V gene are KGHSH and LQKENI. V lost 3 bases, J lost 6 bases, and 5 bases stayed unmatched. CDR3 length: 14 residues. The CDR3 sequence is CASSPGLVSDTQYF. In DNA form, the CDR3 reads TGTGCCAGCTCACCGGGACTAGTAAGTGATACGCAGTATTTT.

This clone was detected a few times. The rearrangement uses TRBV7-2 and TRBJ1-4; weak D call: TRBD1 (6 bases). This CDR3 comprises 16 residues. CDR1 and CDR2 from the germline V gene are SGHTA and FQGNSA. Deletions cut 3 bases from V and 7 bases from J, with 18 bases between. The CDR3 region is CASSLWALTGGEKLFF. The CDR3 coding sequence is TGTGCCAGCAGCTTGTGGGCTTTGACAGGTGGTGAAAAACTGTTTTTT. The complete variable domain, with remaining parts taken from reference TRBV7-2 and TRBJ1-4, reads GAGVSQSPSNKVTEKGKDVELRCDPISGHTALYWYRQSLGQGLEFLIYFQGNSAPDKSGLPSDRFSAERTGGSVSTLTIQRTQQEDSAVYLCASSLWALTGGEKLFFGSGTQLSVL.

Of note for this clone: Other DNA sequences from this sample encode an identical CDR3 as well. The chain links TRBV6-5 to TRBJ2-7; no clear D gene. The germline V and J ends were trimmed by 0 bases and 2 bases, with 8 bases remaining between them. There are 14 residues in the CDR3. In germline, CDR1 is MNHEY, CDR2 SVGAGI. The CDR3 spells CASSYSDFPYEQYF. Written as DNA, the CDR3 is TGTGCCAGCAGTTACTCTGACTTCCCCTACGAGCAGTACTTC.

The rearrangement joins TRBV5-1 to TRBJ2-5; 9 bases are a match to TRBD1. CDR1 is SGHRS and CDR2 is YFSETQ in the germline V gene. This CDR3 is built from 16 residues. V was clipped by 2 bases and J by 5 bases; unmatched bases: 10. DNA of the CDR3: TGCGCCAGCAGCTTTCAGATAACAGGGACAGGGGAGACCCAGTACTTC. It codes for CASSFQITGTGETQYF.

This chain links TRBV5-4 with TRBJ1-2; D not certain. Germline lookup yields CDR1 SGHNT and CDR2 YYREEE (reference sequence). The CDR3 covers 14 residues. V gave up 0 bases and J gave up 4 bases, with 10 bases separating them. The CDR3 nucleotides are TGTGCCAGCAGCTTGGAGCCAGGAAGCTATGGCTACACCTTC. Translated: CASSLEPGSYGYTF.

This rearrangement joins TRBV11-2 to TRBJ2-1; D tentatively fits TRBD1 or TRBD2 (5 bases each). V was pared by 1 base and J by 5 bases, with 15 bases between. CDR1 SGHAT and CDR2 FQNNGV come from the germline V gene. CDR3 size: 16 residues. In DNA, the CDR3 is TGTGCCAGCAGCTTAGGTGGGGGAGCGATCGACAATGAGCAGTTCTTC. Translating it yields CASSLGGGAIDNEQFF.

The V gene is TRBV7-2, the J gene TRBJ1-2; D gene uncertain. CDR1 is SGHTA, CDR2 FQGNSA, per germline. CDR3 length equals 13 residues. Deletions cut 2 bases from V and 8 bases from J, with 12 bases between. In DNA form, the CDR3 reads TGTGCCAGCAGCTTAACAATACGATGGGGCTACACCTTC. This sequence encodes CASSLTIRWGYTF.

This sequence joins TRBV6-4 and TRBJ2-2; D might be TRBD1 or TRBD2, each matching 5 bases. V was shortened by 6 bases and J by 7 bases, with 15 bases between the two germline ends. The germline gives CDR1 MRHNA, CDR2 SNTAGT. The CDR3 is made up of 14 amino acids. CDR3 nucleotides: TGTGCCAGCAGCGCCTCCGGGGACGGCGGGGAGCTGTTTTTT. This codes for CASSASGDGGELFF.

This chain links TRBV20-1 with TRBJ2-1; D is uncertain. In germline, CDR1 is DFQATT, CDR2 SNEGSKA (reference sequence). V was shortened by 3 bases and J by 6 bases, with 3 bases between the two germline ends. This CDR3 spans 10 amino acids. This chain's CDR3 is CSARVNEQFF. The DNA for the CDR3 is TGCAGTGCTAGGGTCAATGAGCAGTTCTTC.

The chain has TRBV7-2 and TRBJ1-4; D gene unclear. The V and J ends lost 3 bases and 8 bases respectively, with 10 bases between them. The CDR3 has 13 residues. Germline CDR1 and CDR2: SGHTA and FQGNSA. Here the CDR3 DNA reads TGTGCCAGCAGCTTGTTGCCAGGAGAAAAACTGTTTTTT. This encodes CASSLLPGEKLFF.

V gene TRBV9 combines with J gene TRBJ2-5; TRBD2 matches at 8 bases. The length of the CDR3 is 15 residues. The ends lost 0 bases at V and 2 bases at J; junction bases unmatched: 3. CDR1 and CDR2 from the germline V gene are SGDLS and YYNGEE. CDR3 sequence reads: CASSVGGGGQETQYF. In DNA form, the CDR3 reads TGTGCCAGCAGCGTAGGCGGCGGGGGGCAAGAGACCCAGTACTTC.

The chain carries TRBV10-1 and TRBJ2-1, with 13 bases lining up with TRBD2. The germline CDR1 and CDR2 sequences are WNHNN and SYGVQD (reference sequence). V gave up 5 bases and J gave up 9 bases; unmatched junction bases: 13. The CDR3 runs 17 residues. Here the CDR3 DNA reads TGCGCCAGCAGTCCAGGAACTAGCGGGGGGGCCCACGGTGAGCAGTTCTTC. Encoded protein: CASSPGTSGGAHGEQFF.

This chain connects TRBV4-3 to TRBJ1-2; no firm D call. V shed 4 bases and J shed 5 bases, with 8 bases lying between them. CDR1 and CDR2 (germline): LGHNA, YSLEER. The CDR3 runs to 12 residues. In nucleotides, the CDR3 is TGCGCCAGCAGCCCATCGGGGTATGGCTACACCTTC. Translation: CASSPSGYGYTF.

The chain recombines TRBV6-1 with TRBJ2-3; 9 nucleotides agree with TRBD2. This CDR3 is 15 amino acids long. Germline V lookup: CDR1 MNHNS, CDR2 SASEGT. The ends lost 7 bases at V and 3 bases at J; junction bases unmatched: 8. The CDR3 spells CASILAGETTDTQYF. The CDR3, as DNA: TGTGCCAGCATTTTAGCGGGGGAGACTACAGATACGCAGTATTTT.

V is TRBV4-3 and J is TRBJ1-6, with 7 nucleotides matching TRBD1. This CDR3 spans 14 amino acids. The trim removed 0 bases at V and 9 bases at J, leaving 2 bases unmatched. From germline, CDR1 is LGHNA and CDR2 YSLEER. CDR3 sequence reads: CASSQEPGGSPLHF. The CDR3 DNA reads TGCGCCAGCAGCCAAGAACCAGGGGGTTCACCCCTCCACTTT.

The V and J genes are TRBV15 and TRBJ2-2, with D uncertain. The CDR3 consists of 14 residues. Germline V gene sequence: CDR1 LNHNV, CDR2 YYDKDF (reference sequence). Trimming pared 2 bases from V and 6 bases from J, leaving 10 bases between. CDR3 region: CATSRKKQSGELFF. CDR3 DNA sequence: TGTGCCACCAGCAGAAAAAAACAGTCCGGGGAGCTGTTTTTT.

The rearrangement links TRBV4-1 to TRBJ1-1; D unclear. The V and J ends lost 5 bases and 2 bases respectively, with 12 bases between them. Germline CDR1 reads MGHRA; CDR2 reads YSYEKL. The length of the CDR3 is 14 residues. CDR3 in amino acids: CASSYPGLNTEAFF. In nucleotides, the CDR3 is TGCGCCAGCAGCTACCCCGGACTTAACACTGAAGCTTTCTTT.

This clone was detected once. This chain uses TRBV14 with TRBJ2-1; D is perhaps TRBD2 (5 bases). This CDR3 is built from 16 residues. Between the trimmed V and J ends, which lost 0 bases and 5 bases, there was a span of 14 bases. From germline, CDR1 is SGHDN and CDR2 FVKESK. The CDR3 reads CASSQEGRIANNEQFF. CDR3 bases: TGTGCCAGCAGCCAAGAAGGAAGGATAGCGAACAATGAGCAGTTCTTC.